The present TCR beta chain was sequenced within a study of cytomegalovirus exposure and HLA in healthy donors. The length of the CDR3 is 14 residues. Germline trimming cut 4 bases from V and 5 bases from J; bases unmatched to any gene: 6. With 60 Vbeta and 13 Jbeta primers, the PCR was carried out. The assay was immunoSEQ multiplex PCR, and TCRdb's table has in-frame clones only and misses some. Among some 150,000 clones listed, 80% were seen once. Sample: PBMCs. The receptor was derived from a man aged 25-45 years in good health and CMV-seropositive. The V call is TRBV5-3, the J call TRBJ2-7; 10 bases agree with TRBD1. TRBV5-3 carries the ORF label, with uncertain function. CDR3 region: CARSHRDRGNEQYF. The CDR3 DNA is TGTGCCAGAAGCCACCGGGACAGGGGCAACGAGCAGTACTTC.